The present T cell receptor beta chain was sequenced within a study of Graves' ophthalmopathy and Graves' hyperthyroidism. There are many counts of this clonotype. Scientists amplified the TCR beta CDR3 regions from RNA transcripts. First-round RT-PCR used HTBI primers; second-round multiplex PCR followed. TCRdb recomputed calls from the multiplex PCR reads with MiXCR, one row per CDR3 protein. The sample carries hundreds of thousands of distinct CDR3 sequences, 22% recorded once. Germline loops: CDR1 MNHEY, CDR2 SVGAGI. The CDR3 totals 14 residues. Losses at the gene ends were 2 bases for V and 1 base for J; bases not matched to a gene: 2. None of the included patients had other autoimmune diseases, uncontrolled infections, pregnancy or lactation, as these led to exclusion.

This receptor was taken from a woman younger than 35 with stable Graves' hyperthyroidism. Some clones in this sample may be carry-over from other donors' samples. Sequenced sample: peripheral blood. V and J are TRBV6-5 and TRBJ2-7; 7 bases agree with TRBD1. The CDR3 reads CASSYGGQSYEQYF. DNA for the CDR3: TGTGCCAGCAGTTACGGGGGACAGTCCTACGAGCAGTACTTC.